This T cell receptor (beta chain) is drawn from a study of T cell changes during pregnancy in multiple sclerosis. Per germline, CDR1 SEHNR and CDR2 FQNEAQ (reference sequence). The CDR3 consists of 12 residues. V was cut by 4 bases and J by 3 bases, with 6 bases left in between. Sequencing was performed with immunoSEQ multiplex PCR; in TCRdb, only in-frame clones are kept and a portion is missing. The profile covers about 52,000 clones, with 85% to 95% appearing a single time and approximately 0.68% taken by the ten largest. The sample was CD4+ T cells from peripheral blood mononuclear cells, taken in the third trimester of pregnancy. This receptor was obtained from a female donor with multiple sclerosis, enrolled in a pregnancy study. V usage is TRBV7-9 and J usage is TRBJ2-5, with D possibly TRBD2 on 6 matching bases. CDR3 amino acids: CASSWGEETQYF. In DNA form, the CDR3 reads TGTGCCAGCAGCTGGGGGGAAGAGACCCAGTACTTC.